This T cell receptor (beta chain) stems from a study of T cell responses to AZD1222 COVID-19 vaccine. This clone came up a few times. CDR3 size: 13 residues. Germline values: CDR1 SNHLY, CDR2 FYNNEI. Trimming shortened V by 6 bases and J by 1 base, and 10 bases separated the two germline ends. Some clones are missing from TCRdb's copy, which holds only in-frame ones; the method was immunoSEQ multiplex PCR. This table holds about 120,000 clones, approximately 91% found once. This rearrangement joins TRBV2 to TRBJ2-7, with D possibly matching TRBD1 (5 bases). This clonotype was sampled from an adult in good health. Here the sequenced sample was peripheral blood, taken on day 0 of AZD1222 vaccination. CDR3 amino acids: CASRPRESYEQYF. The CDR3 DNA sequence: TGTGCCAGCAGACCCAGGGAATCCTACGAGCAGTACTTC.